A single sample gave rise to the 12 T cell receptor beta chains below, sequenced in a study of blood T cell repertoires in COVID-19. Assay: immunoSEQ multiplex PCR; the TCRdb copy retains only in-frame clones and omits some. The top ten hold roughly 12% of the sample, which has roughly 200,000 clones, under 80% seen once. Source material: peripheral blood. The receptors originated from a man aged 45-65 years who had recovered from COVID-19.

This chain joins TRBV7-2 and TRBJ1-1; D remains ambiguous. V shed 1 base and J shed 1 base, with 10 bases lying between them. The CDR3 has 15 amino acids. Germline CDR1 is SGHTA and CDR2 is FQGNSA. Here the CDR3 DNA reads TGTGCCAGCAGCTTAGTTTACAGTTGGAACACTGAAGCTTTCTTT. Protein sequence: CASSLVYSWNTEAFF.

Only a few counts were recorded for this clone. This chain uses TRBV6-6 with TRBJ2-5; 13 positions match TRBD2. Trimming took 6 bases from V and 2 from J; bases not matched to a gene: 3. CDR1 is MNHNY, CDR2 SVGAGI, per germline (reference sequence). There are 15 residues in the CDR3. In DNA, the CDR3 is TGTGCCAGCAGACAGGGACTAGCGGGACAAGAGACCCAGTACTTC. It is translated as CASRQGLAGQETQYF.

The chain uses TRBV19 and TRBJ1-1, with a possible D match to TRBD1 (6 bases). The V and J ends lost 4 bases and 1 base respectively, with 19 bases between them. The CDR3 sequence is 17 residues long. CDR1 is LNHDA and CDR2 is SQIVND in the germline V gene (reference sequence). DNA for the CDR3: TGTGCCAGTAGTACCCCAGGGGTTTTGACAGGGAACACTGAAGCTTTCTTT. This sequence encodes CASSTPGVLTGNTEAFF.

The chain combines TRBV13 with TRBJ2-5; maybe TRBD1 (5 bases). Germline values: CDR1 PRHDT, CDR2 FYEKMQ (reference sequence). This CDR3 is 15 amino acids long. The V end was cut by 4 bases, the J end by 3 bases, with 15 bases between. The CDR3 loop is CASSSKRQREETQYF. The CDR3 DNA reads TGTGCCAGCAGCTCGAAAAGACAGAGAGAAGAGACCCAGTACTTC.

The chain carries TRBV2 and TRBJ2-7; TRBD1 agrees at 9 bases. Germline CDR1 is SNHLY and CDR2 is FYNNEI. V lost 4 bases to trimming and J lost 3 bases; unmatched junction nucleotides: 1. CDR3 length: 13 amino acids. The CDR3 bases are TGTGCCAGCAGTGGGGACAGGGTCTACGAGCAGTACTTC. Its translation: CASSGDRVYEQYF.

The chain combines TRBV19 with TRBJ2-3; D gene ambiguous. V was pared by 4 bases and J by 0 bases, with 14 bases between. Germline CDR1 LNHDA, CDR2 SQIVND (reference sequence). CDR3 size: 16 residues. This CDR3 is CASSTVPHASTDTQYF. The CDR3 DNA reads as TGTGCCAGTAGTACCGTGCCACACGCCAGCACAGATACGCAGTATTTT.

The chain employs TRBV4-1 and TRBJ2-1, with TRBD2 matching 7 bases. CDR3 size: 14 residues. With 3 bases clipped from V and 7 bases from J, the junction kept 6 bases outside the gene matches. The germline gives CDR1 MGHRA, CDR2 YSYEKL. The CDR3 DNA is TGCGCCAGCAGCCACCCGGGACTAACGAATGAGCAGTTCTTC. Its translation is CASSHPGLTNEQFF.

This rearrangement joins TRBV3-1 (or the pseudogene TRBV3-2) to TRBJ2-3; 9 positions agree with TRBD1. V lost 1 base and J lost 4; bases outside the gene matches: 0. The germline gives CDR1 LGHDT, CDR2 YNNKEL (reference sequence). This CDR3 has 14 amino acids. As DNA, the CDR3 is TGTGCCAGCAGCCAAGGACAGGGGGCAGATACGCAGTATTTT. Its protein is CASSQGQGADTQYF.

The chain couples TRBV14 to TRBJ2-1; 14 bases map to TRBD2. V trimming: 4 bases; J trimming: 8 bases; junction bases outside the gene matches: 10. This CDR3 is 17 amino acids long. CDR1 is SGHDN, CDR2 FVKESK, per germline. The CDR3 region has the DNA TGTGCCAGCAGCCTTACAAACCCGGGACTAGCGGGAGATGAGCAGTTCTTC. Translated: CASSLTNPGLAGDEQFF. The full variable domain, its missing parts supplied by reference TRBV14 and TRBJ2-1, is EAGVTQFPSHSVIEKGQTVTLRCDPISGHDNLYWYRRVMGKEIKFLLHFVKESKQDESGMPNNRFLAERTGGTYSTLKVQPAELEDSGVYFCASSLTNPGLAGDEQFFGPGTRLTVL.

This sequence joins TRBV5-1 and TRBJ2-7, with a weak D call TRBD1 (5 bases). This CDR3 comprises 14 residues. Trimming cost V 2 bases and J 1 base, with 10 bases left between them. In germline, CDR1 is SGHRS, CDR2 YFSETQ. CDR3 sequence: CASSFVTESYEQYF. CDR3 coding DNA: TGCGCCAGCAGCTTCGTGACAGAGTCCTACGAGCAGTACTTC.

This sequence joins TRBV9 and TRBJ1-1; possible D gene TRBD1, 6 bases. Germline CDR1 is SGDLS and CDR2 is YYNGEE. V lost 0 bases, J lost 5 bases, and 17 bases lay in between. The CDR3 sequence is 16 residues long. In DNA form, the CDR3 reads TGTGCCAGCAGCGTAGGGGCGACCAGGGGAGGGACTGAAGCTTTCTTT. This translates into CASSVGATRGGTEAFF.

V usage is TRBV19 and J usage is TRBJ1-5; possibly TRBD1 for D (6 bases). The V end lost 4 bases, the J end lost 0 bases, and 10 bases lay between the germline ends. The CDR3 has 15 amino acids. Germline V lookup: CDR1 LNHDA, CDR2 SQIVND (reference sequence). The CDR3 is CASSKQGYSNQPQHF. The CDR3 bases are TGTGCCAGTAGTAAACAGGGATATAGCAATCAGCCCCAGCATTTT.